This entry lists 5 T cell receptor beta chains sequenced from one sample in a study of T cell responses to AZD1222 COVID-19 vaccine. Sequencing used immunoSEQ multiplex PCR; TCRdb keeps in-frame clones, though not all of them. Of more than 150,000 clones in the sample, approximately 93% were seen once. The sequences come from peripheral blood, collected 28 days after the second AZD1222 dose. These receptors were taken from an adult who received the AZD1222 COVID-19 vaccine.

The chain recombines TRBV7-9 with TRBJ2-7; unclear D gene. The CDR3 has 13 amino acids. The germline V and J ends were trimmed by 1 base and 3 bases, with 7 bases remaining between them. The germline CDR1 and CDR2 sequences are SEHNR and FQNEAQ (reference sequence). The CDR3 DNA sequence: TGTGCCAGCAGCTTAGATGCCGGCTACGAGCAGTACTTC. Its translation: CASSLDAGYEQYF. The full variable domain, its missing parts supplied by reference TRBV7-9 and TRBJ2-7, is DTGVSQNPRHKITKRGQNVTFRCDPISEHNRLYWYRQTLGQGPEFLTYFQNEAQLEKSRLLSDRFSAERPKGSFSTLEIQRTEQGDSAMYLCASSLDAGYEQYFGPGTRLTVT.

The chain links TRBV5-1 to TRBJ1-4; D call uncertain. Trimming took off 0 bases at V and 7 bases at J, with 10 bases between the two ends. In germline, CDR1 is SGHRS, CDR2 YFSETQ. The CDR3 length is 14 residues. The DNA for the CDR3 is TGCGCCAGCAGCTTGGCCGGCGGGCCTGAAAAACTGTTTTTT. This translates into CASSLAGGPEKLFF.

V gene TRBV7-3 combines with J gene TRBJ2-7; D perhaps matches TRBD1 (6 bases). Germline V gene sequence: CDR1 SGHTA, CDR2 FQGTGA. Trimming took off 4 bases at V and 5 bases at J, with 15 bases between the two ends. The CDR3 has 14 amino acids. The CDR3 DNA reads TGTGCCAGCAGCTCAGGACAGCCCCCCAACGAGCAGTACTTC. Its translation is CASSSGQPPNEQYF.

Only one count was recorded for this clone. The J gene is TRBJ2-1, the V gene TRBV5-1, with D possibly being TRBD1 (5 bases). Germline V gives CDR1 SGHRS, CDR2 YFSETQ. V was pared by 0 bases and J by 7 bases, with 5 bases between. The CDR3 runs to 12 residues. CDR3 in amino acids: CASSLDRNEQFF. CDR3 DNA: TGCGCCAGCAGCTTGGACAGGAATGAGCAGTTCTTC.

J is TRBJ2-7 and V is TRBV4-1; possibly TRBD2 for D (5 bases). There are 14 residues in the CDR3. V lost 3 bases to trimming and J lost 1 base, with 10 bases between them. CDR1 MGHRA and CDR2 YSYEKL come from the germline V gene. The CDR3, as DNA: TGCGCCAGCAGCCAGGAGGACGTTTCCTACGAGCAGTACTTC. This translates into CASSQEDVSYEQYF.